The 32 T cell receptor beta chains reported below all come from one sample, sequenced in a study of T cell repertoires in cytomegalovirus infection. TCRdb reanalysed the reads using MiXCR and keeps one entry per CDR3 protein. The table has approximately 730,000 distinct CDR3 sequences, almost 30% seen once; the top ten hold over 10%. These receptors have no known antigen. The sample was cultured CD8+ T cells from PBMCs, taken from culture after CMV antigen stimulation. The receptor source for this set is a human donor in good health (CMV status not recorded). Some clones in this sample may be carry-over from other donors' samples.

The chain is built from TRBV27 and TRBJ1-2; the match to TRBD1 covers 7 bases. The germline CDR1 and CDR2 sequences are MNHEY and SMNVEV (reference sequence). The junction had 5 bases not matched to a gene; V was cut back by 5 bases and J by 5 bases. The CDR3 has 13 amino acids. The CDR3 loop is CASSGSRGYGYTF. Here the CDR3 DNA reads TGTGCCAGCAGTGGGTCCAGGGGGTATGGCTACACCTTC.

The chain joins TRBV2 to TRBJ2-3; D is ambiguous. V was shortened by 6 bases and J by 3 bases, with 22 bases between the two germline ends. From germline, CDR1 is SNHLY and CDR2 FYNNEI. The CDR3 sequence is 17 residues long. CDR3 region: CASRTTRPVDRTDTQYF. The CDR3 nucleotides are TGTGCCAGCAGAACCACGAGGCCCGTAGATAGGACAGATACGCAGTATTTT.

This clonotype came up a few times. The gene calls are TRBV4-1 and TRBJ1-2; D remains unclear. The CDR3 runs to 16 residues. CDR1 is MGHRA, CDR2 YSYEKL, per germline. V was cut by 0 bases and J by 4 bases, with 15 bases left in between. The CDR3 bases are TGCGCCAGCAGCCAAGACCCCTCTCCCCTCGTCTATGGCTACACCTTC. This encodes CASSQDPSPLVYGYTF.

The V gene is TRBV4-1, the J gene TRBJ1-6, with a tentative D call TRBD1 (5 bases). Germline V lookup: CDR1 MGHRA, CDR2 YSYEKL. CDR3 length: 14 amino acids. Between the trimmed V and J ends, which lost 1 base and 7 bases, there was a span of 8 bases. The CDR3 sequence: CASSQVAGNSPLHF. Written as DNA, the CDR3 is TGCGCCAGCAGCCAAGTGGCAGGGAATTCACCCCTCCACTTT.

This clonotype was counted only a few times. The CDR3 sequence is CASSVRPPTQAKNIQYF. Here the CDR3 DNA reads TGTGCCAGCAGTGTAAGGCCACCTACACAAGCCAAAAACATTCAGTACTTC. The genes are TRBV2 and TRBJ2-4; D call uncertain. The CDR3 spans 17 residues. Germline-derived CDR1 and CDR2 are SNHLY and FYNNEI. Trimming took 4 bases from V and 0 from J, leaving 16 bases between them.

This chain uses TRBV7-8 with TRBJ2-7; 7 bases map to TRBD1. The ends lost 5 bases at V and 0 bases at J; junction bases unmatched: 10. Germline CDR1 and CDR2: SGHVS and FQNEAQ. The CDR3 runs 16 residues. Written as DNA, the CDR3 is TGTGCCAGCAGCCCTCGGGACAGTTCCTACTCCTACGAGCAGTACTTC. This sequence encodes CASSPRDSSYSYEQYF.

The chain carries TRBV6-5 and TRBJ2-1; tentatively, D is TRBD2 (6 bases). Germline values: CDR1 MNHEY, CDR2 SVGAGI. The CDR3 spans 15 residues. Deletions cut 2 bases from V and 3 bases from J, with 11 bases between. CDR3 DNA sequence: TGTGCCAGCAGTTACGTAGCGGAGTTCTACAATGAGCAGTTCTTC. This translates into CASSYVAEFYNEQFF.

This clonotype was detected only a few times. The rearrangement links TRBV27 to TRBJ1-5; TRBD1 agrees at 7 bases. The V and J ends lost 5 bases and 6 bases, in that order; junction bases with no gene match: 7. Germline assignment: CDR1 MNHEY and CDR2 SMNVEV (reference sequence). The CDR3 extends over 14 amino acids. This CDR3 reads CASSGTVDGQPQHF. For the CDR3, the DNA is TGTGCCAGCAGTGGGACAGTCGATGGTCAGCCCCAGCATTTT.

The sample holds a few counts of this clonotype. The chain couples TRBV6-2 or TRBV6-3 to TRBJ2-6, with D perhaps TRBD1 (6 bases). V was trimmed by 6 bases and J by 0 bases, leaving 12 bases between them. Germline-derived CDR1 and CDR2 are MNHEY and SVGEGT. CDR3 length: 16 residues. CDR3 protein: CASRSRQDSGANVLTF. CDR3 DNA sequence: TGTGCCAGCAGGTCCAGACAGGACTCTGGGGCCAACGTCCTGACTTTC.

The J gene is TRBJ1-5, the V gene TRBV27; D uncertain. This CDR3 spans 15 amino acids. V lost 8 bases and J 4 bases, leaving 18 bases between the germline ends. CDR1 MNHEY and CDR2 SMNVEV come from the germline V gene (reference sequence). The CDR3 protein is CASGSRSGRNQPQHF. CDR3 nucleotide sequence: TGTGCCAGCGGAAGCAGGTCGGGTCGGAATCAGCCCCAGCATTTT.

V gene TRBV2 combines with J gene TRBJ1-1; D gene ambiguous. Trimming removed 7 bases at V and 1 base at J, with 13 bases between. The CDR3 contains 14 residues. Looked up from germline, CDR1 is SNHLY and CDR2 is FYNNEI. The CDR3 nucleotides are TGTGCCAGCATACCTAGGGTTCGGAACACTGAAGCTTTCTTT. Translated, it gives CASIPRVRNTEAFF. The full variable domain, completed using reference TRBV2 and TRBJ1-1, is EPEVTQTPSHQVTQMGQEVILRCVPISNHLYFYWYRQILGQKVEFLVSFYNNEISEKSEIFDDQFSVERPDGSNFTLKIRSTKLEDSAMYFCASIPRVRNTEAFFGQGTRLTVV.

This clonotype was detected a few times. This chain uses TRBV13 with TRBJ2-1; the D gene could be TRBD1 or TRBD2 (6 bases each). The length of the CDR3 is 15 residues. Trimming stripped 5 bases from V and 8 bases from J, with 19 bases between. The V gene's germline CDR1 is PRHDT and CDR2 FYEKMQ (reference sequence). CDR3 nucleotides: TGTGCCAGCAGCGGGGGGCCTTTAGGTATGGATGAGCAGTTCTTC. Residues: CASSGGPLGMDEQFF.

This clonotype occurred a few times. This chain connects TRBV6-6 to TRBJ1-5; TRBD1 aligns across 8 bases. The germline V gene has CDR1 MNHNY and CDR2 SVGAGI (reference sequence). The length of the CDR3 is 18 residues. Trimming cost V 2 bases and J 9 bases; bases outside gene matches: 18. The CDR3 sequence is CASSYQRSDRGWVRPQHF. In nucleotides, the CDR3 is TGTGCCAGCAGTTACCAACGTTCCGACAGGGGATGGGTACGGCCCCAGCATTTT.

This clonotype has at least ten counts. CDR3 residues: CASNPTGIITGELFF. For the CDR3, the DNA is TGTGCCAGCAACCCGACAGGGATTATCACCGGGGAGCTGTTTTTT. This rearrangement joins TRBV6-5 to TRBJ2-2; 7 bases match TRBD1. The V and J ends lost 7 bases and 4 bases, in that order; junction bases with no gene match: 9. CDR1 and CDR2 (germline): MNHEY, SVGAGI. The CDR3 extends over 15 amino acids.

This clonotype was counted many times. CDR3 sequence reads: CASSDPDRDYPKNIQYF. CDR3 in DNA: TGTGCCAGCAGTGATCCGGACAGGGACTATCCCAAAAACATTCAGTACTTC. This sequence joins TRBV25-1 and TRBJ2-4; possible D gene TRBD1, 8 bases. The CDR3 runs 17 residues. The germline CDR1 and CDR2 sequences are MGHDK and SYGVNS. Trimming stripped 3 bases from V and 2 bases from J, with 17 bases between. Looking up the rest from reference TRBV25-1 and TRBJ2-4 gives the full variable domain: EADIYQTPRYLVIGTGKKITLECSQTMGHDKMYWYQQDPGMELHLIHYSYGVNSTEKGDLSSESTVSRIRTEHFPLTLESARPSHTSQYLCASSDPDRDYPKNIQYFGAGTRLSVL.

J is TRBJ2-2 and V is TRBV5-4; the D is unclear. The CDR3 runs 14 residues. CDR1 and CDR2 (germline): SGHNT, YYREEE (reference sequence). Trimming shortened V by 1 base and J by 5 bases, and 9 bases separated the two germline ends. CDR3 protein: CASSLHPRTGELFF. CDR3 coding DNA: TGTGCCAGCAGCTTGCACCCCCGGACCGGGGAGCTGTTTTTT.

This chain's CDR3 is CASSVARNREGYGYTF. The CDR3 coding sequence is TGTGCCAGCAGCGTAGCTCGTAACAGGGAAGGCTATGGCTACACCTTC. The chain couples TRBV9 to TRBJ1-2; TRBD1 is a possible D gene (6 bases). V lost 0 bases to trimming and J lost 4 bases, with 16 bases between them. CDR3 length: 16 amino acids. CDR1 is SGDLS, CDR2 YYNGEE, per germline.

This clonotype has more than one count but fewer than ten. This sequence joins TRBV20-1 and TRBJ2-3, with TRBD2 matching 12 bases. Per the germline V gene, CDR1 is DFQATT and CDR2 is SNEGSKA (reference sequence). This CDR3 is 16 amino acids long. Germline trimming cut 2 bases from V and 4 bases from J; bases unmatched to any gene: 7. As DNA, the CDR3 is TGCAGTGCTAGATCTCTAGCGGGGGGGCGGGCAGATACGCAGTATTTT. Encoded protein: CSARSLAGGRADTQYF.

This clonotype showed up just a few times. This rearrangement joins TRBV20-1 to TRBJ1-6; D call uncertain. Per the germline V gene, CDR1 is DFQATT and CDR2 is SNEGSKA (reference sequence). The CDR3 totals 15 residues. V was shortened by 0 bases and J by 0 bases, with 6 bases between the two germline ends. The CDR3 DNA reads as TGCAGTGCTAGAGATTTTGGCTCCTATAATTCACCCCTCCACTTT. Its translation is CSARDFGSYNSPLHF.

Points on this clonotype: Germline is not matched at one junction end, which may reflect a read error. The rearrangement links TRBV29-1 to TRBJ1-1; the D is unclear. The germline V gene has CDR1 SQVTM and CDR2 ANQGSEA. The CDR3 has 13 residues. The CDR3 here is CSVWLEMNTKAFF. The CDR3 DNA reads as TGCAGCGTGTGGCTGGAGATGAACACTAAAGCTTTCTTT.

There are a few counts of this clonotype. J is TRBJ2-3 and V is TRBV7-8; no definite D call. Trimming left V 5 bases short and J 2 bases short, with 11 bases between. The length of the CDR3 is 14 residues. CDR1 SGHVS and CDR2 FQNEAQ come from the germline V gene. CDR3 DNA: TGTGCCAGCAGCGGCGGCAGGTTCACAGATACGCAGTATTTT. Residues: CASSGGRFTDTQYF. The full variable domain, completed using reference TRBV7-8 and TRBJ2-3, is GAGVSQSPRYKVAKRGQDVALRCDPISGHVSLFWYQQALGQGPEFLTYFQNEAQLDKSGLPSDRFFAERPEGSVSTLKIQRTQQEDSAVYLCASSGGRFTDTQYFGPGTRLTVL.

There are a few counts of this clonotype. The gene calls are TRBV6-2 or TRBV6-3 and TRBJ1-2; D is undetermined. The ends were cut back, 7 bases at V and 6 bases at J, with 24 bases in the middle. The CDR3 contains 16 residues. The germline V gene encodes CDR1 MNHEY and CDR2 SVGEGT. DNA of the CDR3: TGTGCCAGCACAAGCCAGCCAAAGGGCCTCGGGGATGGCTACACCTTC. This encodes CASTSQPKGLGDGYTF.

This chain uses TRBV10-3 with TRBJ2-5, with 7 bases lining up with TRBD2. Unmatched junction bases numbered 7, after V lost 11 bases and J lost 7 bases. The CDR3 loop spans 11 amino acids. The germline V gene encodes CDR1 ENHRY and CDR2 SYGVKD. The CDR3 coding sequence is TGTGCCGCCAACACGGGGGGGACCCAGTACTTC. Protein sequence: CAANTGGTQYF.

The V and J genes are TRBV6-5 and TRBJ1-5; D may be TRBD1 (6 bases). The CDR3 runs 15 residues. Germline-derived CDR1 and CDR2 are MNHEY and SVGAGI. Trimming took 6 bases from V and 0 from J, leaving 12 bases between them. Here the CDR3 reads CASRQGRDSNQPQHF. The CDR3 DNA reads TGTGCCAGCAGACAGGGCAGGGATAGCAATCAGCCCCAGCATTTT.

The rearrangement joins TRBV29-1 to TRBJ2-1; D not certain. Germline values: CDR1 SQVTM, CDR2 ANQGSEA. CDR3 length: 10 residues. Trimming shortened V by 7 bases and J by 7 bases, and 8 bases separated the two germline ends. DNA for the CDR3: TGCAGCGCTACGGGTAATGAGCAGTTCTTC. It encodes CSATGNEQFF.

This clonotype has just one count. V usage is TRBV12-3 or TRBV12-4 and J usage is TRBJ1-1; D is unclear. The CDR3 is made up of 11 amino acids. V was pared by 7 bases and J by 5 bases, with 8 bases between. The CDR3 DNA reads TGTGCCAGCACCCGGGAGACTGAAGCTTTCTTT. Its protein is CASTRETEAFF.

The chain links TRBV6-1 to TRBJ1-2; the match to TRBD1 covers 7 bases. The J segment lost 1 base and the V segment lost 2 bases, leaving 4 bases of the junction unmatched. The germline V gene encodes CDR1 MNHNS and CDR2 SASEGT. The CDR3 consists of 15 residues. CDR3 bases: TGTGCCAGCAGTGAATTCGGGGACAGTAACTATGGCTACACCTTC. This codes for CASSEFGDSNYGYTF.

This rearrangement joins TRBV7-4 to TRBJ1-5; 9 bases match TRBD1. Trimming at V came to 1 base and at J to 3 bases, leaving 7 bases not matched to a gene. CDR3 length equals 17 residues. Germline V gene sequence: CDR1 SGHVT, CDR2 SQSDAQ. CDR3 sequence: CASSLEGTGWPNQPQHF. The DNA of the CDR3 is TGTGCCAGCAGCTTAGAAGGGACAGGGTGGCCCAATCAGCCCCAGCATTTT.

The chain uses TRBV6-8 and TRBJ1-4, with D unresolved. Trimming took 0 bases from V and 2 from J, leaving 7 bases between them. The CDR3 totals 15 residues. Germline CDR1 and CDR2: MNHGY and SAAAGT. The CDR3, as DNA: TGTGCCAGCAGTTACTCGAGCGGCACTAATGAAAAACTGTTTTTT. Amino acids: CASSYSSGTNEKLFF.

In this sample, this clonotype turned up a few times. The rearrangement joins TRBV6-2 or TRBV6-3 to TRBJ2-7, with 9 positions matching TRBD1. Trimming at V came to 6 bases and at J to 4 bases, leaving 10 bases not matched to a gene. This CDR3 has 15 amino acids. Germline-derived CDR1 and CDR2 are MNHEY and SVGEGT. CDR3 bases: TGTGCCAGCAGGGAGGCCGGGACAGGGTTATACGAGCAGTACGTC. Translating gives CASREAGTGLYEQYV.

This clonotype has just a few counts. CDR3 DNA: TGTGCCAGCAGCGGAAAACAGGGAAGGGAACTGTTTTTT. Its translation: CASSGKQGRELFF. The V gene is TRBV7-9, the J gene TRBJ1-4, with D perhaps TRBD1 (6 bases). Deletions cut 5 bases from V and 12 bases from J, with 16 bases between. CDR1 SEHNR and CDR2 FQNEAQ come from the germline V gene (reference sequence). The CDR3 length is 13 residues.

The sample holds a few counts of this clonotype. The rearrangement links TRBV19 to TRBJ2-7; D is perhaps TRBD2 (7 bases). The CDR3 consists of 13 residues. Germline CDR1 and CDR2: LNHDA and SQIVND (reference sequence). The germline V and J ends were trimmed by 8 bases and 4 bases, with 15 bases remaining between them. In DNA form, the CDR3 reads TGTGCCAGTGCTTCTGGGGGGGCGTACGAGCAGTACTTC. This encodes CASASGGAYEQYF.